The source of this T cell receptor beta chain is a study of T cells in Graves' hyperthyroidism and ophthalmopathy. Germline V gene data show CDR1 as SEHNR and CDR2 as FQNEAQ (reference sequence). This CDR3 comprises 15 residues. V was clipped by 5 bases and J by 5 bases; unmatched bases: 10. This clonotype was picked up many times. Amplified regions were TCR beta CDR3 sequences from RNA transcripts. During a first-round RT-PCR of the TCR CDR3, the HTBI primer set was used. TCRdb reanalysed the multiplex PCR reads using MiXCR and keeps one entry per CDR3 protein. The sample records about 600,000 distinct CDR3 sequences, 12% to 15% being singletons.

The J gene is TRBJ1-1, the V gene TRBV7-9; 8 positions match TRBD1. Sequencing was performed on blood. The origin of this receptor is a woman aged 18-29 years with Graves' ophthalmopathy. For the CDR3, the DNA is TGTGCCAGCAGCCCACGGCGACAGGGGAGAACTGAAGCTTTCTTT. Its translation is CASSPRRQGRTEAFF.